This T cell receptor beta chain was profiled in a study of regulatory T cells in long-lasting Graves disease. For the study at large: Persistence in Graves' disease denoted antithyroid drug use beyond 5 years alongside positive TSH receptor antibodies.

The germline V gene has CDR1 LNHDA and CDR2 SQIVND (reference sequence). The CDR3 spans 14 residues. V shed 8 bases and J 1 base; nucleotides not matched to a gene: 4. Concerning this clonotype: Antigen: not known.

Overall study findings and caveats: Possibly, too few samples lowered accuracy.

CDR3-region Arm-PCR and iRepertoire HTBI primers produced the TCR beta libraries. Original analysis: Across the samples, identification revealed 55 to 75 TRBV and 15 or so TRBJ segments. TCRdb reanalysed the multiplex PCR reads using MiXCR and keeps one entry per CDR3 protein. These V and J calls derive from TCRdb rather than the authors' analysis. This sample has around 460,000 distinct CDR3 sequences, with approximately 23% found just once. Indicated time point: persistent/refractory GD, antithyroid drugs over 5 years with positive TRAb. RNA extracted from PBMCs served as the sequencing template. The authors drew patients from an endocrinology department in Xi'an, China.

The sequence was collected from a female donor with Graves disease. The material sequenced was peripheral blood mononuclear cells (PBMCs), taken when the disease was refractory, from a patient treated with antithyroid drugs. The rearrangement links TRBV19 to TRBJ2-2, with 7 positions matching TRBD2. The DNA for the CDR3 is TGTGCCAGTTGGGAGGGGAGGAACACCGGGGAGCTGTTTTTT. Its translation is CASWEGRNTGELFF. Filled out from reference TRBV19 and TRBJ2-2, the complete variable domain reads DGGITQSPKYLFRKEGQNVTLSCEQNLNHDAMYWYRQDPGQGLRLIYYSQIVNDFQKGDIAEGYSVSREKKESFPLTVTSAQKNPTAFYLCASWEGRNTGELFFGEGSRLTVL.